The 17 T cell receptor beta chains below all came from one sample that was sequenced in a study of blood T cell repertoires in COVID-19 (dated by TCRdb to the early 2020s). Library prep was done by the immunoSEQ multiplex PCR assay. The immuneACCESS repertoire file appears here via TCRdb, limited to in-frame rearrangements. These files lack a portion of the clones; in checked studies, under half of the deficit traces to unresolved V genes, and the cause of the others is not known. The sample table records some 200,000 clones; about 80% of these occur just once. The ten largest clones take up around an eighth of the sample. Sequencing was performed on peripheral blood. These TCRs come from a man aged 25 to 40 with active or convalescent COVID-19.

The chain couples TRBV4-1 to TRBJ1-5; D unclear. Trimming shortened V by 8 bases and J by 1 base, and 18 bases separated the two germline ends. The CDR3 is 16 amino acids. Germline V CDR1 and CDR2: MGHRA, YSYEKL. The CDR3 DNA reads as TGCGCCAGCTCGAGTGAGATCTCGGGGAGCAATCAGCCCCAGCATTTT. This codes for CASSSEISGSNQPQHF.

This clone has a single count. This CDR3 is CASSSGGRETQYF. The CDR3 bases are TGTGCCAGCAGTTCAGGGGGCAGGGAGACCCAGTACTTC. The chain carries TRBV6-5 and TRBJ2-5; 8 bases match TRBD1. CDR1 is MNHEY, CDR2 SVGAGI, per germline. This CDR3 has 13 residues. Trimming at V came to 4 bases and at J to 5 bases, leaving 3 bases not matched to a gene.

This chain links TRBV7-2 with TRBJ2-7, with a possible D match to TRBD1 (5 bases). Looked up from germline, CDR1 is SGHTA and CDR2 is FQGNSA. This CDR3 region has 13 residues. V was trimmed by 5 bases and J by 1 base, leaving 9 bases between them. CDR3 in amino acids: CASSPGQSYEQYF. CDR3 nucleotides: TGTGCCAGCAGCCCAGGGCAGTCCTACGAGCAGTACTTC.

V and J are TRBV12-5 and TRBJ2-6; 8 bases map to TRBD2. This CDR3 is built from 16 residues. V lost 2 bases and J lost 2; bases outside the gene matches: 2. Germline-derived CDR1 and CDR2 are LGHNT and FRNRAP. This CDR3 reads CASGLLGGAGANVLTF. In DNA form, the CDR3 reads TGTGCTAGTGGTTTGCTCGGGGGGGCTGGGGCCAACGTCCTGACTTTC.

The CDR3 spells CASSLVAWGAGDTEAFF. The CDR3 coding sequence is TGTGCCAGCAGCTTAGTAGCTTGGGGGGCGGGGGACACTGAAGCTTTCTTT. The chain recombines TRBV7-2 with TRBJ1-1; tentatively, D is TRBD1 (6 bases). The V end was cut by 1 base, the J end by 3 bases, with 18 bases between. This CDR3 spans 17 amino acids. The germline CDR1 and CDR2 sequences are SGHTA and FQGNSA.

This chain links TRBV11-2 with TRBJ2-3; maybe TRBD1 (6 bases). The CDR3 sequence is 17 residues long. Germline CDR1 SGHAT, CDR2 FQNNGV. V gave up 6 bases and J gave up 3 bases, with 22 bases separating them. CDR3 loop: CASRGVRQGKMTDTQYF. CDR3 nucleotide sequence: TGTGCCAGCAGGGGGGTAAGGCAGGGGAAAATGACAGATACGCAGTATTTT. Supplemented by reference TRBV11-2 and TRBJ2-3, the full variable domain reads EAGVAQSPRYKIIEKRQSVAFWCNPISGHATLYWYQQILGQGPKLLIQFQNNGVVDDSQLPKDRFSAERLKGVDSTLKIQPAKLEDSAVYLCASRGVRQGKMTDTQYFGPGTRLTVL.

V and J are TRBV5-1 and TRBJ2-6; D is perhaps TRBD2 (6 bases). Deletions cut 0 bases from V and 2 bases from J, with 9 bases between. The length of the CDR3 is 16 residues. Per the germline V gene, CDR1 is SGHRS and CDR2 is YFSETQ. The CDR3 region has the DNA TGCGCCAGCAGCTTGGCCTCGGGGGCTGGGGCCAACGTCCTGACTTTC. This gives the protein CASSLASGAGANVLTF. The entire variable domain, with the rest obtained from reference TRBV5-1 and TRBJ2-6, is as follows: KAGVTQTPRYLIKTRGQQVTLSCSPISGHRSVSWYQQTPGQGLQFLFEYFSETQRNKGNFPGRFSGRQFSNSRSEMNVSTLELGDSALYLCASSLASGAGANVLTFGAGSRLTVL.

The CDR3 loop is CASSQRLGHNSPLHF. In nucleotides, the CDR3 is TGTGCCAGCAGCCAACGTTTGGGCCATAATTCACCCCTCCACTTT. The chain has TRBV3-1 (or the pseudogene TRBV3-2) and TRBJ1-6; D unresolved. Germline values: CDR1 LGHDT, CDR2 YNNKEL (reference sequence). This CDR3 contains 15 residues. V lost 2 bases to trimming and J lost 5 bases, with 10 bases between them.

This rearrangement joins TRBV5-5 to TRBJ1-4; possible D gene TRBD1, 5 bases. CDR3 length: 15 residues. Per germline, CDR1 SGHKS and CDR2 YYEKEE (reference sequence). With 4 bases removed from V and 8 bases from J, the gap between germline ends came to 18 bases. Here the CDR3 DNA reads TGTGCCAGCAGCCCTACGGCCAGGGCCGTCGAAAAACTGTTTTTT. It codes for CASSPTARAVEKLFF. Together with reference TRBV5-5 and TRBJ1-4, the CDR3 gives the full variable domain: DAGVTQSPTHLIKTRGQQVTLRCSPISGHKSVSWYQQVLGQGPQFIFQYYEKEERGRGNFPDRFSARQFPNYSSELNVNALLLGDSALYLCASSPTARAVEKLFFGSGTQLSVL.

The chain uses TRBV6-5 and TRBJ1-3; 8 nucleotides match TRBD1. Germline CDR1 reads MNHEY; CDR2 reads SVGAGI. Trimming at V came to 2 bases and at J to 3 bases, leaving 0 bases not matched to a gene. This CDR3 is built from 14 residues. The CDR3 region is CASSYTGGGNTIYF. For the CDR3, the DNA is TGTGCCAGCAGTTACACAGGGGGTGGAAACACCATATATTTT.

The chain carries TRBV7-9 and TRBJ2-2; weak D call: TRBD2 (5 bases). CDR1 is SEHNR and CDR2 is FQNEAQ in the germline V gene (reference sequence). The CDR3 spans 16 residues. With 1 base removed from V and 3 bases from J, the gap between germline ends came to 12 bases. CDR3 DNA: TGTGCCAGCAGCTTAGAGTCCGGGATGGACACCGGGGAGCTGTTTTTT. As protein: CASSLESGMDTGELFF.

The J gene is TRBJ1-2, the V gene TRBV5-1; D gene uncertain. CDR1 and CDR2 (germline): SGHRS, YFSETQ. Between the trimmed V and J ends, which lost 0 bases and 4 bases, there was a span of 16 bases. CDR3 size: 16 residues. The CDR3 here is CASSLDISREAYGYTF. CDR3 in DNA: TGCGCCAGCAGCTTGGACATCTCGCGTGAGGCCTATGGCTACACCTTC.

This chain links TRBV10-3 with TRBJ1-6; no definite D call. CDR1 ENHRY and CDR2 SYGVKD come from the germline V gene. With 7 bases removed from V and 7 bases from J, the gap between germline ends came to 14 bases. The CDR3 length is 14 residues. In DNA form, the CDR3 reads TGTGCCATCAATACCGGGCCGGGGAATTCACCCCTCCACTTT. It specifies CAINTGPGNSPLHF.

The chain combines TRBV21-1 with TRBJ1-1. TRBV21-1 is designated a pseudogene. The CDR3 totals 19 residues. The CDR3 loop reads CASSKRGRTNLNMNTEAFF. CDR3 nucleotides: TGTGCCAGCAGCAAGCGGGGCCGGACAAATCTAAACATGAACACTGAAGCTTTCTTT.

Here the CDR3 DNA reads TGTGCCAGCAGCCAAAGACAGGGGAGCTCCTATAATTCACCCCTCCACTTT. This codes for CASSQRQGSSYNSPLHF. The genes are TRBV11-2 and TRBJ1-6; 8 nucleotides line up with TRBD1. Trimming at V came to 5 bases and at J to 0 bases, leaving 6 bases not matched to a gene. The CDR3 runs 17 residues. Germline loops: CDR1 SGHAT, CDR2 FQNNGV.

V is TRBV5-4 and J is TRBJ2-1; no clear D. This CDR3 has 11 amino acids. The V and J ends lost 7 bases and 10 bases respectively, with 12 bases between them. Germline V gene sequence: CDR1 SGHNT, CDR2 YYREEE (reference sequence). CDR3 sequence reads: CASPQAQEQFF. CDR3 in DNA: TGTGCCAGCCCGCAGGCCCAAGAGCAGTTCTTC.

V gene TRBV6-2 or TRBV6-3 combines with J gene TRBJ2-1; D unresolved. The CDR3 has 13 amino acids. V was cut by 5 bases and J by 5 bases, with 10 bases left in between. Germline values: CDR1 MNHEY, CDR2 SVGEGT. In DNA form, the CDR3 reads TGTGCCAGCAGTACACCTCCCCACAATGAGCAGTTCTTC. Protein product: CASSTPPHNEQFF.